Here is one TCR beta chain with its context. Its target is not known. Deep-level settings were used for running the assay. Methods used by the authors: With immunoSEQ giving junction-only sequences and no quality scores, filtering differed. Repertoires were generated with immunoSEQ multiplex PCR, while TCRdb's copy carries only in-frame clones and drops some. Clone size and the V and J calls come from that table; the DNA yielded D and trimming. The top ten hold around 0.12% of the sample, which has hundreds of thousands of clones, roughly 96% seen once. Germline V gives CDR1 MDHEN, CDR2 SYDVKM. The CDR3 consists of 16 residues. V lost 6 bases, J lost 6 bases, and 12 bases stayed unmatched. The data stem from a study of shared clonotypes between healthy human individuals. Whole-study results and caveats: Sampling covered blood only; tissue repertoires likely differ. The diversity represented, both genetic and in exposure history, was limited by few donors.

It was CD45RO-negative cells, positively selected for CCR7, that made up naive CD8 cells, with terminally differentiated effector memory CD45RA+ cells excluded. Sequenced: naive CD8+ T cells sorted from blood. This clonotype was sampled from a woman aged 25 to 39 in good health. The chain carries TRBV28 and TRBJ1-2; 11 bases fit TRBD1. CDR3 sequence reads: CASRPGQGEDLDGYTF. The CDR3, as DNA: TGTGCCAGCAGACCGGGACAGGGGGAGGACTTAGATGGCTACACCTTC.